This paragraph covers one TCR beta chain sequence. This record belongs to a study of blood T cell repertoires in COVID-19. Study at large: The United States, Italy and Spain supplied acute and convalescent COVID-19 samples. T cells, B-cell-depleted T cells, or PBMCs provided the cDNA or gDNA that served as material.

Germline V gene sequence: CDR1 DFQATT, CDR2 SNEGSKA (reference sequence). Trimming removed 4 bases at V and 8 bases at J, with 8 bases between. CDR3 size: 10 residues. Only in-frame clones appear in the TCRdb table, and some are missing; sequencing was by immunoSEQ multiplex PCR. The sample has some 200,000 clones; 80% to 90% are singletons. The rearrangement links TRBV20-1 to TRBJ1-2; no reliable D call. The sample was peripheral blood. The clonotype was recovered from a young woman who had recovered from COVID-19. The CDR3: CSATGNGYTF. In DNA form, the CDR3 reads TGCAGTGCTACCGGGAACGGCTACACCTTC.